Presented here are 20 T cell receptor beta chains from one specimen sequenced in a study of cytomegalovirus exposure and HLA in healthy donors. Generated by immunoSEQ multiplex PCR, the TCRdb table keeps only in-frame clones and is missing some. The sample contains hundreds of thousands of clones, approximately 86% of which appear only once. The material sequenced was PBMCs. The receptors derive from a woman aged 25 to 39 in good health and CMV-seropositive.

The rearrangement links TRBV19 to TRBJ1-5, with a tentative D call TRBD1 (5 bases). Trimming pared 6 bases from V and 4 bases from J, leaving 13 bases between. There are 14 residues in the CDR3. Germline loops: CDR1 LNHDA, CDR2 SQIVND (reference sequence). CDR3 DNA sequence: TGTGCCAGTAGGGATACAGGATATAATCAGCCCCAGCATTTT. Protein sequence: CASRDTGYNQPQHF.

The V call is TRBV6-1, the J call TRBJ1-1; weak D call: TRBD1 (6 bases). Germline assignment: CDR1 MNHNS and CDR2 SASEGT. CDR3 length: 15 amino acids. Trimming cost V 1 base and J 2 bases, with 11 bases left between them. The CDR3 DNA reads as TGTGCCAGCAGTGAAGGGGGGCTAGTTAACACTGAAGCTTTCTTT. Translation gives CASSEGGLVNTEAFF.

J is TRBJ2-1 and V is TRBV5-6; D call uncertain. This CDR3 spans 16 amino acids. Germline CDR1 is SGHDT and CDR2 is YYEEEE. V was pared by 3 bases and J by 2 bases, with 15 bases between. The CDR3 bases are TGTGCCAGCAGCTCCTCCCGGCACGGAGCCTACAATGAGCAGTTCTTC. Protein sequence: CASSSSRHGAYNEQFF.

The V and J genes are TRBV7-8 and TRBJ2-6; tentative D call: TRBD1 (5 bases). V dropped 2 bases and J dropped 2 bases, with 10 bases sitting between them. There are 16 residues in the CDR3. Germline V gene sequence: CDR1 SGHVS, CDR2 FQNEAQ. The CDR3 region has the DNA TGTGCCAGCAGCTTATTCCAGGGAACTGGGGCCAACGTCCTGACTTTC. Amino acid sequence: CASSLFQGTGANVLTF.

The chain has TRBV11-2 and TRBJ2-7, with D unresolved. V shed 4 bases and J shed 2 bases, with 3 bases lying between them. The CDR3 has 11 residues. Germline V gene sequence: CDR1 SGHAT, CDR2 FQNNGV. The CDR3 coding sequence is TGTGCCAGCAGCTCTACCTACGAGCAGTACTTC. Translating gives CASSSTYEQYF.

The genes are TRBV7-3 and TRBJ2-1; TRBD2 matches at 8 bases. V was clipped by 5 bases and J by 13 bases; unmatched bases: 10. The CDR3 is 13 amino acids. Germline V gene data show CDR1 as SGHTA and CDR2 as FQGTGA. The CDR3 loop reads CASSPGLGRSQFF. DNA of the CDR3: TGTGCCAGCAGCCCGGGACTAGGGCGTAGTCAGTTCTTC.

The rearrangement joins TRBV5-1 to TRBJ1-3; tentative D call: TRBD1 (5 bases). This CDR3 spans 16 amino acids. Germline-derived CDR1 and CDR2 are SGHRS and YFSETQ. Trimming removed 3 bases at V and 0 bases at J, with 13 bases between. CDR3: CASSWGEVLSGNTIYF. The CDR3 DNA reads TGCGCCAGCAGCTGGGGCGAGGTCCTCTCTGGAAACACCATATATTTT.

The chain recombines TRBV10-1 with TRBJ1-4, with 10 positions matching TRBD1. V dropped 6 bases and J dropped 8; count of bases not matched to a gene: 6. CDR3 length: 14 residues. Germline loops: CDR1 WNHNN, CDR2 SYGVQD (reference sequence). The chain's CDR3 is CASSRDRGGEKLFF. Here the CDR3 DNA reads TGCGCCAGCAGCCGGGACAGGGGAGGAGAAAAACTGTTTTTT.

The chain is built from TRBV19 and TRBJ2-1; D gene uncertain. The CDR3 runs to 16 residues. Between the trimmed V and J ends, which lost 4 bases and 2 bases, there was a span of 15 bases. Germline values: CDR1 LNHDA, CDR2 SQIVND (reference sequence). DNA of the CDR3: TGTGCCAGTAGTAGGGTCGCGACTGCCACCTACAATGAGCAGTTCTTC. Its protein product is CASSRVATATYNEQFF.

The V call is TRBV29-1, the J call TRBJ2-1; no reliable D call. The V gene's germline CDR1 is SQVTM and CDR2 ANQGSEA. The CDR3 covers 14 residues. Trimming cost V 4 bases and J 2 bases, with 12 bases left between them. Here the CDR3 reads CSVGQSDAYNEQFF. The CDR3 bases are TGCAGCGTTGGCCAAAGCGACGCCTACAATGAGCAGTTCTTC.

This chain links TRBV4-1 with TRBJ2-7, with unresolved D. CDR1 is MGHRA, CDR2 YSYEKL, per germline. The V end was cut by 0 bases, the J end by 0 bases, with 3 bases between. This CDR3 spans 13 amino acids. This CDR3 is CASSQDLSYEQYF. CDR3 nucleotides: TGCGCCAGCAGCCAAGACCTCTCCTACGAGCAGTACTTC.

The rearrangement uses TRBV30 and TRBJ2-1, with a weak D call TRBD2 (6 bases). Trimming removed 3 bases at V and 2 bases at J, with 11 bases between. The CDR3 extends over 14 amino acids. CDR1 and CDR2 (germline): GTSNPN, SVGIG (reference sequence). CDR3 in DNA: TGTGCCTGGAGGCCGGGACTTCCCTACAATGAGCAGTTCTTC. Translating gives CAWRPGLPYNEQFF.

This chain uses TRBV15 with TRBJ2-5, with D maybe TRBD2 (6 bases). The V gene's germline CDR1 is LNHNV and CDR2 YYDKDF (reference sequence). V was pared by 1 base and J by 2 bases, with 11 bases between. The CDR3 runs 15 residues. DNA of the CDR3: TGTGCCACCAGCAGAGGTCCGGGGGTACAAGAGACCCAGTACTTC. Protein sequence: CATSRGPGVQETQYF.

The chain links TRBV9 to TRBJ1-2, with D perhaps matching TRBD1 (6 bases). CDR3 length: 15 amino acids. V lost 2 bases to trimming and J lost 7 bases, with 18 bases between them. Germline CDR1 reads SGDLS; CDR2 reads YYNGEE. CDR3 DNA sequence: TGTGCCAGCAGCGTCTTCTTGGGGGCTTCCGGTGGCTACACCTTC. As protein: CASSVFLGASGGYTF. Supplemented by reference TRBV9 and TRBJ1-2, the full variable domain reads DSGVTQTPKHLITATGQRVTLRCSPRSGDLSVYWYQQSLDQGLQFLIQYYNGEERAKGNILERFSAQQFPDLHSELNLSSLELGDSALYFCASSVFLGASGGYTFGSGTRLTVV.

The chain recombines TRBV28 with TRBJ2-7; TRBD2 agrees at 11 bases. With 8 bases clipped from V and 2 bases from J, the junction kept 5 bases outside the gene matches. The germline gives CDR1 MDHEN, CDR2 SYDVKM. There are 14 residues in the CDR3. CDR3 loop: CASWGLAETYEQYF. CDR3 sequence (DNA): TGTGCCAGCTGGGGACTAGCGGAGACCTACGAGCAGTACTTC. The full variable domain, completed using reference TRBV28 and TRBJ2-7, is DVKVTQSSRYLVKRTGEKVFLECVQDMDHENMFWYRQDPGLGLRLIYFSYDVKMKEKGDIPEGYSVSREKKERFSLILESASTNQTSMYLCASWGLAETYEQYFGPGTRLTVT.

The chain combines TRBV27 with TRBJ2-5, with TRBD1 identical over 7 bases. Trimming at V came to 6 bases and at J to 5 bases, leaving 6 bases not matched to a gene. The CDR3 runs 13 residues. In germline, CDR1 is MNHEY, CDR2 SMNVEV (reference sequence). The CDR3 sequence is CASRVQGTETQYF. CDR3 in DNA: TGTGCCAGCAGGGTACAGGGGACGGAGACCCAGTACTTC.

The V call is TRBV10-3, the J call TRBJ2-7, with a weak D call TRBD1 (5 bases). CDR3 size: 16 residues. Germline V gene sequence: CDR1 ENHRY, CDR2 SYGVKD. Trimming removed 3 bases at V and 0 bases at J, with 15 bases between. The CDR3 protein is CAISDQAGQGSYEQYF. Here the CDR3 DNA reads TGTGCCATCAGTGACCAGGCCGGGCAGGGCTCCTACGAGCAGTACTTC.

V is TRBV14 and J is TRBJ2-7; D not resolved. CDR1 and CDR2 (germline): SGHDN, FVKESK. Trimming took 0 bases from V and 7 from J, leaving 10 bases between them. The CDR3 covers 13 residues. The CDR3 bases are TGTGCCAGCAGCCAAGATCTTGTCGGGGAGCAGTACTTC. This codes for CASSQDLVGEQYF.

DNA of the CDR3: TGTGCCAGCAGCTGGGGTGGGGGCGCTTATACCGGGGAGCTGTTTTTT. This encodes CASSWGGGAYTGELFF. The V call is TRBV7-3, the J call TRBJ2-2; a possible D gene is TRBD1 (6 bases). Germline CDR1 is SGHTA and CDR2 is FQGTGA. The length of the CDR3 is 16 residues. Trimming removed 4 bases from V and 5 bases from J, with 17 bases in between.

The chain employs TRBV19 and TRBJ1-5; perhaps TRBD1 as D (6 bases). The CDR3 is made up of 18 amino acids. Looked up from germline, CDR1 is LNHDA and CDR2 is SQIVND (reference sequence). V lost 10 bases and J 1 base, leaving 26 bases between the germline ends. The CDR3 region is CATSRYSGRGLSNQPQHF. CDR3 DNA sequence: TGTGCCACCTCTCGATATAGTGGCAGGGGCCTCAGCAATCAGCCCCAGCATTTT. The entire variable domain, with the rest obtained from reference TRBV19 and TRBJ1-5, is as follows: DGGITQSPKYLFRKEGQNVTLSCEQNLNHDAMYWYRQDPGQGLRLIYYSQIVNDFQKGDIAEGYSVSREKKESFPLTVTSAQKNPTAFYLCATSRYSGRGLSNQPQHFGDGTRLSIL.